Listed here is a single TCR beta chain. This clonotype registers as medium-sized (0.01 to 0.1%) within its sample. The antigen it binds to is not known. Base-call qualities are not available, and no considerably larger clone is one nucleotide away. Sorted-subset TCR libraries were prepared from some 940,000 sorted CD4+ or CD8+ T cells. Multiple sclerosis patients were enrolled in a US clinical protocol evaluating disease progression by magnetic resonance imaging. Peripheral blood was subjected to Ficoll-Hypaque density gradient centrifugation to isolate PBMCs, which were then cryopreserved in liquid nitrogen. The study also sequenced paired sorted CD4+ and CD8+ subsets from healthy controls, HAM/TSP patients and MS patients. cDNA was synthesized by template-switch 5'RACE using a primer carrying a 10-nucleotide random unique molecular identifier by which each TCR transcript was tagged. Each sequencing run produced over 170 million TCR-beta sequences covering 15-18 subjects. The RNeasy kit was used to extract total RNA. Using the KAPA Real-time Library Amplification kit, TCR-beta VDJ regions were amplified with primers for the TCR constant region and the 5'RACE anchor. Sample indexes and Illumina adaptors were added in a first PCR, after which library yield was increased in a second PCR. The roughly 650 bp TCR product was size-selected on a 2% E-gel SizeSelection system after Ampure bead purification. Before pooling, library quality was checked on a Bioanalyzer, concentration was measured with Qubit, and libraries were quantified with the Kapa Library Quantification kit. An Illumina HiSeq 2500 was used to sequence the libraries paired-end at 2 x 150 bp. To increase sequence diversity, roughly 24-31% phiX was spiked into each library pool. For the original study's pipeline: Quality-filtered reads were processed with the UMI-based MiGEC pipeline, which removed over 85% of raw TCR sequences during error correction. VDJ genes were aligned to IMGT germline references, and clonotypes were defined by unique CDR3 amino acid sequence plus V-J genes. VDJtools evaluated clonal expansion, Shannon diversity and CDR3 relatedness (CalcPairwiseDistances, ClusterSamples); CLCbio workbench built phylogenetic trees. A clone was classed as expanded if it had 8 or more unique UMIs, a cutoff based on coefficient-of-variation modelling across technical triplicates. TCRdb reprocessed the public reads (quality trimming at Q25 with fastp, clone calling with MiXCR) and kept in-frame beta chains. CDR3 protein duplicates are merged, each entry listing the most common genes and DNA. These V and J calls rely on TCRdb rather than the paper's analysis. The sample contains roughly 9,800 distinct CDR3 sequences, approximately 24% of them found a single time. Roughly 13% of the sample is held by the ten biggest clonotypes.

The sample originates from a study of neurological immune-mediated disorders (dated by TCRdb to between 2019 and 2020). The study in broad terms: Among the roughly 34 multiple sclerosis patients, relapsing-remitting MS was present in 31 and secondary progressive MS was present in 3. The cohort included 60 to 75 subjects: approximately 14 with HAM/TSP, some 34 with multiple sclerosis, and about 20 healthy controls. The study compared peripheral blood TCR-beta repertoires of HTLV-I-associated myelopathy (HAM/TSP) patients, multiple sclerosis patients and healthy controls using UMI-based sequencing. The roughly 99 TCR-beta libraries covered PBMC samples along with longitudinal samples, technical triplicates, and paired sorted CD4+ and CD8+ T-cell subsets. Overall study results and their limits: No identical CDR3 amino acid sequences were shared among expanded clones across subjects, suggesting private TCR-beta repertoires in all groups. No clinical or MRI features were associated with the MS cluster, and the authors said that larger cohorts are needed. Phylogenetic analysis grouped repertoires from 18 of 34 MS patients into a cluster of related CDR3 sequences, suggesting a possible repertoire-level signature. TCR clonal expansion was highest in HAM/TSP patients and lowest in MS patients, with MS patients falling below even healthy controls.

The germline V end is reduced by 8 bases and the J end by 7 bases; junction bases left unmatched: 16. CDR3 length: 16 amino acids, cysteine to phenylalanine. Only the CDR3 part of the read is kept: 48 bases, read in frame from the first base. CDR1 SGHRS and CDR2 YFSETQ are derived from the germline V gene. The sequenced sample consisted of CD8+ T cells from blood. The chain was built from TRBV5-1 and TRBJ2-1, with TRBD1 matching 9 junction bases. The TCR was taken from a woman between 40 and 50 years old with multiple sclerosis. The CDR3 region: CASVRDRVPSLNEQFF. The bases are TGCGCCAGTGTCCGGGACAGGGTGCCCAGTCTGAATGAGCAGTTCTTC.